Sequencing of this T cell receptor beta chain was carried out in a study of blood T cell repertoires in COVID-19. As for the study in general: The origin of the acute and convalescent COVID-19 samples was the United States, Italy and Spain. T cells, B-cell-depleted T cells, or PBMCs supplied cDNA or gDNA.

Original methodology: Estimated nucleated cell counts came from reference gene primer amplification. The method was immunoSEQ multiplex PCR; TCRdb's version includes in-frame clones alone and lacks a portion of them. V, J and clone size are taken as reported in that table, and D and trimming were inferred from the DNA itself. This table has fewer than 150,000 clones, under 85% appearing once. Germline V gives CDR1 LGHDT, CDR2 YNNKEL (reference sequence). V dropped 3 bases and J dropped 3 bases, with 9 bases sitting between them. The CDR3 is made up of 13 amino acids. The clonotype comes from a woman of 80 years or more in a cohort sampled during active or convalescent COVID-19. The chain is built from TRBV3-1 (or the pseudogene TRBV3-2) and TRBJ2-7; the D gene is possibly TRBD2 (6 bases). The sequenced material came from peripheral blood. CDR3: CASSQTRNYEQYF. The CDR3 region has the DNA TGTGCCAGCAGCCAGACTAGGAACTACGAGCAGTACTTC.